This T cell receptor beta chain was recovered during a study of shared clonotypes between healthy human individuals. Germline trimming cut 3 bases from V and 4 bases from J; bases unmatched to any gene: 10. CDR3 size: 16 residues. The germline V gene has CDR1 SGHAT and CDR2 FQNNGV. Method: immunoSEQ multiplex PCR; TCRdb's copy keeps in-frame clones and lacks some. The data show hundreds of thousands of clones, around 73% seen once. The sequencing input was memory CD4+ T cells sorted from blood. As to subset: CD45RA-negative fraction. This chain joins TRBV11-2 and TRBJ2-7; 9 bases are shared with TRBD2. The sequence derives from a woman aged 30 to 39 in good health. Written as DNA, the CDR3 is TGTGCCAGCAGCTTGAACCTCGCTAGCGGGACTTACGAGCAGTACTTC. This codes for CASSLNLASGTYEQYF.